The rows below give T cell receptor beta chains drawn from one sample of a study of blood T cells in healthy people across ages. Via MiXCR, TCRdb re-called the 5' RACE reads, giving one row per CDR3 protein. Among about 900,000 distinct CDR3 sequences listed, roughly 48% were seen once. The material sequenced was blood. The receptors come from a man aged 30-40 years in good health. Both conserved end residues are trimmed from each CDR3. A row's size may be missing; if present it is once, few, many or a size class.

V,size,CDR3
TRBV29-1,.,SVLGEQY
TRBV29-1,.,SVRQSYNEQF
TRBV5-1,.,ASTTGGLNTEAF
TRBV27,.,ASGQFDNQPQH
TRBV7-6,.,ASSPQGAMNTEAF
TRBV20-1,once,SARFSSGGSQF
TRBV5-6,.,ASSLVPGTPEQY
TRBV9,.,ASSPRTGSPSTDTQY
TRBV12-3/TRBV12-4,.,ASSTEGGGRETQY
TRBV10-3,many,AISGSLTDTQY
TRBV28,few,ASSPPFGTYPYEQY
TRBV4-2,.,ASSQELAGAPNEQF
TRBV5-4,.,ASSFPSPPRNGQF
TRBV5-1,.,ASSLLGHPDTQY
TRBV5-1,.,ASSAGQGTSDTQY
TRBV27,.,ASSLSGQGGSNQPQH
TRBV20-1,.,SARVPRAVGETQY
TRBV29-1,.,SAETGTGLTDTQY